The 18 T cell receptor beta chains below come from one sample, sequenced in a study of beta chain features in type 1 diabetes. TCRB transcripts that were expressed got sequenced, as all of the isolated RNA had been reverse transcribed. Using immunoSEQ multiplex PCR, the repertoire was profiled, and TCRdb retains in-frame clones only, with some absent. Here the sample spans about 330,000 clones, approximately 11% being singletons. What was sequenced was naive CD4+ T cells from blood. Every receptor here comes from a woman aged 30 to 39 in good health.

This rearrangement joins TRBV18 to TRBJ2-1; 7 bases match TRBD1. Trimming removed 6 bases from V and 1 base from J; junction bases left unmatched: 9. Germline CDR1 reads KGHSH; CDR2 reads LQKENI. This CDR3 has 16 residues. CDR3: CASSPYRGGSYNEQFF. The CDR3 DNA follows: TGTGCCAGCTCTCCCTACAGGGGCGGTTCCTACAATGAGCAGTTCTTC.

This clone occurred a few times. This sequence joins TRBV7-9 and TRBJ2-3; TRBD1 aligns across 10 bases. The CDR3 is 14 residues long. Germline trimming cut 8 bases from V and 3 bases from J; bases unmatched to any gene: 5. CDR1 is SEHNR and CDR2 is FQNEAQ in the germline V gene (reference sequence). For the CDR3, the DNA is TGTGCCAGCGATGGGGACAGGGGTACAGATACGCAGTATTTT. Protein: CASDGDRGTDTQYF.

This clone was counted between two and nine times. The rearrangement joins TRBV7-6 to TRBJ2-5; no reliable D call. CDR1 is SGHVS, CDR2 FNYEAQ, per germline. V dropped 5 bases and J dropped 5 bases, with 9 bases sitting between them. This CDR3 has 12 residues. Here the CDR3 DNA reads TGTGCCAGCAGCGCATACGGGGAGACCCAGTACTTC. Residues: CASSAYGETQYF.

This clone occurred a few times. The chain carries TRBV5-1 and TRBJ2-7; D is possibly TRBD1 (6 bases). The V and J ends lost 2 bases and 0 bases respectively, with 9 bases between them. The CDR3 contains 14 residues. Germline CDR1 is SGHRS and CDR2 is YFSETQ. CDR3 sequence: CASSFPDSSYEQYF. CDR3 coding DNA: TGCGCCAGCAGCTTTCCGGACAGCTCCTACGAGCAGTACTTC.

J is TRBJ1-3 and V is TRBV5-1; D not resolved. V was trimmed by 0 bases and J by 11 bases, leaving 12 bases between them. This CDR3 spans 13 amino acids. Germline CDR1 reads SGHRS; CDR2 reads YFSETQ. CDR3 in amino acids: CASSLGGERAIYF. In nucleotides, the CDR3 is TGCGCCAGCAGCTTGGGCGGGGAGAGAGCCATATATTTT.

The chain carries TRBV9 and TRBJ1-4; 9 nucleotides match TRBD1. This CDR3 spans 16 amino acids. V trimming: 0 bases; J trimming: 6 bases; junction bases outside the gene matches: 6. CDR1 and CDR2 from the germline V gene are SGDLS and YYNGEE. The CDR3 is CASSVGDRGRDEKLFF. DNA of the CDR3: TGTGCCAGCAGCGTAGGCGACAGGGGGAGAGATGAAAAACTGTTTTTT.

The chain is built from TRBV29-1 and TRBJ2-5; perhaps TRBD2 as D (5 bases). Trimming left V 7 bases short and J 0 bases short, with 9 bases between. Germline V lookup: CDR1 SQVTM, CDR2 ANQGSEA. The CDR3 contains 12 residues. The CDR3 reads CSARGYQETQYF. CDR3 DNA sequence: TGCAGCGCCCGGGGTTACCAAGAGACCCAGTACTTC.

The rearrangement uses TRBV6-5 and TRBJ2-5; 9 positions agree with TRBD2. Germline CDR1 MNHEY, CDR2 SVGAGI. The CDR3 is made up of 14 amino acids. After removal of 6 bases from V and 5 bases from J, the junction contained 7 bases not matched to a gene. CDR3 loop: CASSFSGRVETQYF. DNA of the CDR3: TGTGCCAGCAGCTTTAGCGGGAGAGTGGAGACCCAGTACTTC.

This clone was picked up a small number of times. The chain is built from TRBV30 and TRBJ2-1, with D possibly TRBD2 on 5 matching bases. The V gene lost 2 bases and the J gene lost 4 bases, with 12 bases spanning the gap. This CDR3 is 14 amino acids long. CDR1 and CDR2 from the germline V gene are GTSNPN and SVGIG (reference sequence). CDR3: CAWSLGVEYNEQFF. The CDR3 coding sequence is TGTGCCTGGAGTTTGGGAGTGGAATACAATGAGCAGTTCTTC.

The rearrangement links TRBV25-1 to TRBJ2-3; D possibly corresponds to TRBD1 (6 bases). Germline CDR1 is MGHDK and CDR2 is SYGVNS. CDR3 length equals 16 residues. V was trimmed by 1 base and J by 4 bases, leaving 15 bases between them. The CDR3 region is CASSEFIGQGSDTQYF. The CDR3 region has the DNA TGTGCCAGCAGTGAATTTATTGGTCAGGGGTCAGATACGCAGTATTTT.

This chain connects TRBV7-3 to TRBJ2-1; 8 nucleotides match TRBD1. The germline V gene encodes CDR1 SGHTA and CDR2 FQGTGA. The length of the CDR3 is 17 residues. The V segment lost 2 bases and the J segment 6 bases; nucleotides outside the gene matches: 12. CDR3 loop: CASSLWGGQGSTNEQFF. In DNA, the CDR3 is TGTGCCAGCAGCTTATGGGGAGGACAGGGTAGTACCAATGAGCAGTTCTTC.

The CDR3 nucleotides are TGTGCCAGCAGTCCATCCCCGGGGGTAGGGGCCAACGTCCTGACTTTC. This translates into CASSPSPGVGANVLTF. The V and J genes are TRBV28 and TRBJ2-6; D possibly corresponds to TRBD2 (6 bases). V was shortened by 5 bases and J by 4 bases, with 15 bases between the two germline ends. The length of the CDR3 is 16 residues. CDR1 MDHEN and CDR2 SYDVKM come from the germline V gene.

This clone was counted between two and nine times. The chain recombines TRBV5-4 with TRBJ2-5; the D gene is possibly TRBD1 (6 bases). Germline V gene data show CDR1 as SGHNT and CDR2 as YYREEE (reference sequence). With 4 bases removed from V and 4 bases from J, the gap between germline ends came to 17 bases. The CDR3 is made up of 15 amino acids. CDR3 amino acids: CASSNNGQGTETQYF. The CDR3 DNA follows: TGTGCCAGCAGCAACAATGGCCAGGGGACAGAGACCCAGTACTTC.

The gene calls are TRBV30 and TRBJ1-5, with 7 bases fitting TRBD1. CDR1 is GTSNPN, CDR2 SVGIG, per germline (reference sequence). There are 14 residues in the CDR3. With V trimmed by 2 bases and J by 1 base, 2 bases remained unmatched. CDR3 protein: CAWSPTGSNQPQHF. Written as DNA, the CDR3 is TGTGCCTGGAGTCCGACAGGGAGCAATCAGCCCCAGCATTTT.

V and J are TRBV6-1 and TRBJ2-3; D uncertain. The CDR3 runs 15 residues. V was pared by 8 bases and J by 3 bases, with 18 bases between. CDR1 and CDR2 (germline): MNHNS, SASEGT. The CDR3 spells CASLEIDAQTDTQYF. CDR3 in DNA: TGTGCCAGCCTAGAGATCGACGCCCAAACAGATACGCAGTATTTT.

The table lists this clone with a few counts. CDR3 DNA: TGCGCCAGCAGCTTGGTTGTCGGGGGACCCTCCTACGAGCAGTACTTC. Encoded protein: CASSLVVGGPSYEQYF. This chain links TRBV5-1 with TRBJ2-7; D may be TRBD2 (6 bases). The CDR3 has 16 amino acids. Germline-derived CDR1 and CDR2 are SGHRS and YFSETQ. The ends were cut back, 0 bases at V and 0 bases at J, with 13 bases in the middle.

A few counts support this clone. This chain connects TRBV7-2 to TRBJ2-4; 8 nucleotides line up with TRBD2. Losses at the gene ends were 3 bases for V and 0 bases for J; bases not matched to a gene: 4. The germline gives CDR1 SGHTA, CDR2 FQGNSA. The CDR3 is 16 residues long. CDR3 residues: CASSFRLAIAKNIQYF. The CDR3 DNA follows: TGTGCCAGCAGCTTTAGACTAGCGATAGCCAAAAACATTCAGTACTTC.

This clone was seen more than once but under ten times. The CDR3 DNA reads as TGTGCCAGCAGCGTAGCTCAAGGGAGAATCGGTGGCTACACCTTC. Amino acid sequence: CASSVAQGRIGGYTF. The chain uses TRBV9 and TRBJ1-2; D is uncertain. Trimming stripped 0 bases from V and 7 bases from J, with 16 bases between. This CDR3 has 15 residues. Germline CDR1 reads SGDLS; CDR2 reads YYNGEE.